This T cell receptor (beta chain) was retrieved from a study of T cell repertoires in cytomegalovirus infection. Germline CDR1 is MNHNS and CDR2 is SASEGT. The CDR3 is made up of 14 amino acids. Trimming left V 10 bases short and J 6 bases short, with 19 bases between. Using its own MiXCR run on the reads, TCRdb lists one record per CDR3 protein. The repertoire holds approximately 500,000 distinct CDR3 sequences, 26% seen once, with about 13% in the top ten. The clonotype was recovered from a human donor in good health (CMV status not recorded). Some clones in this sample may be carry-over from other donors' samples. The material sequenced was PBMCs. V and J are TRBV6-1 and TRBJ2-1; D is undetermined. This CDR3 is CAISWSPKVNEQFF. Here the CDR3 DNA reads TGTGCCATATCATGGAGCCCGAAGGTCAATGAGCAGTTCTTC.